This record covers a single T cell receptor beta chain. The antigen is not known. The CDR3 consists of 13 residues. The germline V gene has CDR1 SGHDT and CDR2 YYEEEE. V was shortened by 4 bases and J by 4 bases, with 11 bases between the two germline ends. The survey-level immunoSEQ assay was used. Produced via immunoSEQ multiplex PCR; TCRdb's table is partial and in-frame only. The sample records 20,000 or so clones, 70% to 85% being singletons. The sample is drawn from a study of STAT5B mutations in CD4+ large granular lymphocyte leukemia. Points from the study as a whole: Main leukemic clonotypes were patient-specific, but about 26% appeared at low frequency elsewhere. Compared with healthy controls (2/35), patient top clones favored TRBV06 (8/27).

The chain carries TRBV5-6 and TRBJ1-1; perhaps TRBD1 as D (5 bases). Sequenced sample: CD4+ T cells from blood buffy coats. This sequence was found in a human donor in good health. For the CDR3, the DNA is TGTGCCAGCAGCACAGGTCAGGCCACTGAAGCTTTCTTT. It specifies CASSTGQATEAFF.